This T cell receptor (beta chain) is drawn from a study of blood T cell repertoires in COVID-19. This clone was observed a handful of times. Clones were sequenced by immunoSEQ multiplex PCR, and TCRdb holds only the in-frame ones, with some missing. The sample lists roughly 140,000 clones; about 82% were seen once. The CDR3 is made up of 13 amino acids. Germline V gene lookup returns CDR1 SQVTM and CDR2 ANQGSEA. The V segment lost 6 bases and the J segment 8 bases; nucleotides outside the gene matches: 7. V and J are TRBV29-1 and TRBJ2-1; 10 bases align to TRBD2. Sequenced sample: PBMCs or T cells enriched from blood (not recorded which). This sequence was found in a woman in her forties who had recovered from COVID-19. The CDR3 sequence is CSVRAGGLHEQFF. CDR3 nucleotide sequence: TGCAGCGTAAGAGCGGGGGGGCTGCATGAGCAGTTCTTC.